The next 9 T cell receptor beta chains were all read from a single sample in a study of T cells in Graves' hyperthyroidism and ophthalmopathy. Amplification targeted TCR beta CDR3 regions from RNA transcripts. RT-PCR in the first round (using the HTBI primer set) targeted the TCR CDR3. A single record per CDR3 protein comes from TCRdb applying MiXCR to the multiplex PCR reads. This sample has roughly 650,000 distinct CDR3 sequences, with 16% found just once. Sequencing used blood. The receptors were sampled from a woman aged 40 to 55 with Graves' ophthalmopathy.

This clonotype was observed a handful of times. The CDR3, as DNA: TGCAGTGCCCCACCACTGAACACTGAAGCTTTCTTT. It codes for CSAPPLNTEAFF. This chain uses TRBV20-1 with TRBJ1-1; D is uncertain. Trimming took 6 bases from V and 0 from J, leaving 8 bases between them. The CDR3 is 12 amino acids. Germline V CDR1 and CDR2: DFQATT, SNEGSKA (reference sequence).

This clonotype was counted at least ten times. CDR3 loop: CASSLGGQGLSNQPQHF. CDR3 bases: TGTGCCAGCAGCTTAGGGGGACAGGGATTAAGCAATCAGCCCCAGCATTTT. The chain combines TRBV7-8 with TRBJ1-5, with 9 bases that match TRBD1. The germline gives CDR1 SGHVS, CDR2 FQNEAQ. CDR3 length: 17 amino acids. The V and J ends lost 1 base and 1 base, in that order; junction bases with no gene match: 5.

The rearrangement joins TRBV3-1 to TRBJ1-5; D not resolved. Germline V gene sequence: CDR1 LGHDT, CDR2 YNNKEL (reference sequence). The ends were cut back, 0 bases at V and 7 bases at J, with 10 bases in the middle. The CDR3 runs to 14 residues. The CDR3 protein is CASSQEPSRQPQHF. In DNA, the CDR3 is TGTGCCAGCAGCCAAGAGCCCTCGAGGCAGCCCCAGCATTTT.

This clonotype turned up a few times. V and J are TRBV6-1 and TRBJ2-7, with 10 bases fitting TRBD2. With V trimmed by 10 bases and J by 4 bases, 4 bases remained unmatched. This CDR3 has 12 residues. Germline lookup yields CDR1 MNHNS and CDR2 SASEGT. The CDR3 nucleotides are TGTGCCACCAGGACTAGCGGATACGAGCAGTACTTC. As protein: CATRTSGYEQYF.

A few counts support this clonotype. V and J are TRBV28 and TRBJ2-7, with 9 bases aligning to TRBD1. Germline V CDR1 and CDR2: MDHEN, SYDVKM. The trim removed 3 bases at V and 5 bases at J, leaving 5 bases unmatched. CDR3 length equals 14 residues. CDR3 protein: CASSLPWDRDEQYF. The CDR3 region has the DNA TGTGCCAGCAGTTTGCCTTGGGACAGGGACGAGCAGTACTTC.

This clonotype was observed a few times. The gene calls are TRBV5-1 and TRBJ1-1; D remains ambiguous. This CDR3 region has 14 residues. V shed 6 bases and J shed 1 base, with 13 bases lying between them. Germline V lookup: CDR1 SGHRS, CDR2 YFSETQ. DNA of the CDR3: TGCGCCAGCAAGGCTGACCGCGAGAACACTGAAGCTTTCTTT. This encodes CASKADRENTEAFF.

This clonotype was seen at least ten times. The chain is built from TRBV6-6 and TRBJ1-4, with unresolved D. This CDR3 contains 16 residues. Trimming removed 2 bases at V and 4 bases at J, with 14 bases between. From germline, CDR1 is MNHNY and CDR2 SVGAGI (reference sequence). The CDR3 sequence: CASSYNSISFNEKLFF. The CDR3, as DNA: TGTGCCAGCAGTTACAACTCGATAAGCTTTAATGAAAAACTGTTTTTT.

The rearrangement links TRBV5-8 to TRBJ1-4; D is perhaps TRBD1 (5 bases). With 4 bases removed from V and 5 bases from J, the gap between germline ends came to 12 bases. Germline assignment: CDR1 SGHTS and CDR2 YDEGEE. The CDR3 contains 14 residues. The CDR3 here is CASSQTAQNEKLFF. DNA for the CDR3: TGTGCCAGCAGCCAGACAGCTCAAAATGAAAAACTGTTTTTT.

This clonotype was picked up a small number of times. Being one base from a much bigger clone, this may be a read error. The V call is TRBV2, the J call TRBJ1-3; D gene unclear. V lost 6 bases and J 4 bases, leaving 4 bases between the germline ends. CDR3 size: 11 residues. Germline V gene lookup returns CDR1 SNHLY and CDR2 FYNNEI. DNA for the CDR3: TGTGCCAGCAGACAGGGAAACACCATATATTTT. Amino acids: CASRQGNTIYF.